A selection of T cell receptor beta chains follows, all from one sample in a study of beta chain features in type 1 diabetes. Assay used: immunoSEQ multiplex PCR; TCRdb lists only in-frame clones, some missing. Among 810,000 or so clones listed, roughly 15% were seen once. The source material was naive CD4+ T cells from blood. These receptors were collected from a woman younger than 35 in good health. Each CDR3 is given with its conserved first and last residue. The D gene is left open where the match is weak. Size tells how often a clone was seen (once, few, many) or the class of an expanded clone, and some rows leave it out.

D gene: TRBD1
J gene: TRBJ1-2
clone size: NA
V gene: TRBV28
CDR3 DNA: TGTGCCAGCAGTTTACCAACACCAGGGGGGCGGGCTTATGGCTACACCTTC
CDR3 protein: CASSLPTPGGRAYGYTF

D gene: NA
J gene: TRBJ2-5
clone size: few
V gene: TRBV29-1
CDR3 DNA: TGCAGCGTTGAATGGGGGTGGGAGACCCAGTACTTC
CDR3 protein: CSVEWGWETQYF

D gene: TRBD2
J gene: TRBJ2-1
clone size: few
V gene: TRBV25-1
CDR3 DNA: TGTGCCAGCAGTGATTGGGGGGAGGGCCCTGAGGATGAGCAGTTCTTC
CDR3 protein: CASSDWGEGPEDEQFF

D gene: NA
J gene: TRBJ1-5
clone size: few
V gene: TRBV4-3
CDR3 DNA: TGCGCCAGCAGCCCCAGGGGTGGTCAGCCCCAGCATTTT
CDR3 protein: CASSPRGGQPQHF

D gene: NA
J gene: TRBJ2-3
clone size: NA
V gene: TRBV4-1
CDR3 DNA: TGCGCCAGCAGCCAAGTCGGGAGCCGCACAGATACGCAGTATTTT
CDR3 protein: CASSQVGSRTDTQYF

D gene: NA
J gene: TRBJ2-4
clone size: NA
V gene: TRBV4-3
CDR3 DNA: TGCGCCAGCAGCCAAGATCCGGCAGGGAGGAACATTCAGTACTTC
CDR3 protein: CASSQDPAGRNIQYF

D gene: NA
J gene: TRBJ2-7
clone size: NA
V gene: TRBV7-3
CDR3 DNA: TGTGCCAGCAGCGCGGGGGACACCTCGTCCGAGCAGTACTTC
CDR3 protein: CASSAGDTSSEQYF

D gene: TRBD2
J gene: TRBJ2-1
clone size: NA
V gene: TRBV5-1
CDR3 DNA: TGCGCCAGCAGCGCGGGGACTAGCGGGAGTCTTTACAATGAGCAGTTCTTC
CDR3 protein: CASSAGTSGSLYNEQFF

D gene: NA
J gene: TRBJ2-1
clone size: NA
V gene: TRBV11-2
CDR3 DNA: TGTGCCAGCAGCTTAGCGCCCATCGACAATGAGCAGTTCTTC
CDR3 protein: CASSLAPIDNEQFF

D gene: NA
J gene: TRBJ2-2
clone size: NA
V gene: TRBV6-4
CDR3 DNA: TGTGCCAGCAGTGCGAGGTCAGGGGAGCTGTTTTTT
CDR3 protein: CASSARSGELFF

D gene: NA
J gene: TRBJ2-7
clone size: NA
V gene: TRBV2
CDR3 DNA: TGTGCCAGCAGTGACACCCCCTACGAGCAGTACTTC
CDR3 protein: CASSDTPYEQYF

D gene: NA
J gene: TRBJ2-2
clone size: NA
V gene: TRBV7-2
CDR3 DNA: TGTGCCAGCAGCTCCAGACTAGCCGGGGAGCTGTTTTTT
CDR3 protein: CASSSRLAGELFF

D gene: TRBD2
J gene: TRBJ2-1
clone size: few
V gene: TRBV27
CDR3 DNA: TGTGCCAGCAGTGAAATAGCGGGAGGGCCTTACAATGAGCAGTTCTTC
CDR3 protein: CASSEIAGGPYNEQFF

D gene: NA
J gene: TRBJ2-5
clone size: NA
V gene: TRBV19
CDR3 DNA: TGTGCCAGTAGTATGGGTTGGGCAGCCCAAGAGACCCAGTACTTC
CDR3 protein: CASSMGWAAQETQYF

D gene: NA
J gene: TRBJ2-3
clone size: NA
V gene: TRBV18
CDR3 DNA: TGTGCCAGCTCATTCGTTAGGACACGAAAGAGCACAGATACGCAGTATTTT
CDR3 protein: CASSFVRTRKSTDTQYF

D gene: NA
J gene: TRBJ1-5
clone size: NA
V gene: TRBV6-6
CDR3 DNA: TGTGCCAGCAGCTTCCAAAATCCAGGGAACAATCAGCCCCAGCATTTT
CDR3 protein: CASSFQNPGNNQPQHF

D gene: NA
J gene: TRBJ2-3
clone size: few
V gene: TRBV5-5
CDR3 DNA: TGTGCCAGCAGCTTTACTCCTCTCGATACGCAGTATTTT
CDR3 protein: CASSFTPLDTQYF

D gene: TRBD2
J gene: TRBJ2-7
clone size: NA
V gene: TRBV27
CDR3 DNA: TGTGCCAGCAGTCTAGGGCCCGGAAGCGGGGTCTACGAGCAGTACTTC
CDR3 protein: CASSLGPGSGVYEQYF

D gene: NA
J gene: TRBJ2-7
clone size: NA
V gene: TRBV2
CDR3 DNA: TGTGCCAGTGGGAACGGGTACCCCCTCTCCGAGCAGTACTTC
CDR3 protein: CASGNGYPLSEQYF

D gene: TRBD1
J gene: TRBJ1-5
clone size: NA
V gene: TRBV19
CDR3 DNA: TGTGCCAGTAGGGACAGGGGCATGGTGGGCAATCAGCCCCAGCATTTT
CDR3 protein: CASRDRGMVGNQPQHF

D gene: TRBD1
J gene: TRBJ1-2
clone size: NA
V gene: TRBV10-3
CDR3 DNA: TGTGCCATCAGTGAGTGGACAGGGAACCGCTATGGCTACACCTTC
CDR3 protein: CAISEWTGNRYGYTF

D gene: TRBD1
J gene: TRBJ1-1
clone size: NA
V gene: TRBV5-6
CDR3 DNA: TGTGCCAGCAACAAGGGTCCGGGACAGGGGGCGCACACTGAAGCTTTCTTT
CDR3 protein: CASNKGPGQGAHTEAFF

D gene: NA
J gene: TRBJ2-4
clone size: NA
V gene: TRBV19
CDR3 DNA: TGTGCCAGTAGTATCGATAGGGGGGACATTCAGTACTTC
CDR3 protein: CASSIDRGDIQYF